Listed below are T cell receptor beta chains from one sample, sequenced in a study of human T cells and chemical hapten exposure. TCRdb re-derived calls from the RACE reads in MiXCR, one entry per CDR3 protein. The sample records 200,000 to 300,000 distinct CDR3 sequences, about 9% being singletons. The sample in question was whole blood, obtained in connection with sensitization to the hapten diphenylcyclopropenone (DPC). The source of these receptors is a woman aged 40 to 49 with alopecia areata. Some clones in this sample may be carry-over from other donors' samples. The CDR3 runs from the conserved cysteine through the conserved F or W. The D gene is left open where the match is weak.

>-|TRBV27
CASSPNYNEQFF
>-|TRBV6-2/TRBV6-3
CATLDSGTAYGYTF
>TRBD1|TRBV28
CASTLTGRGYTF
>TRBD1|TRBV11-3
CASSPDRASHEQYF
>TRBD2|TRBV28
CASSLSSGGNVLTF
>TRBD2|TRBV10-3
CALQDGTSGTKQYF
>TRBD1|TRBV4-1
CASSQDARGTDTQYF
>-|TRBV6-5
CASSSGPRGPIYF
>TRBD1|TRBV7-8
CASRTRDSSYEQYF
>-|TRBV13
CASSLGRRIRHSGNTIYF
>TRBD2|TRBV5-1
CASSLETSGRITSNEQFF
>-|TRBV25-1
CASSWGPYNEQFF
>TRBD1|TRBV29-1
CSVPTGVGPYEQYF
>-|TRBV5-6
CARTGRLNTEAFF
>TRBD2|TRBV12-3/TRBV12-4
CASRPRGGSETQYF
>-|TRBV20-1
CSAMPGTKNIQYF
>-|TRBV12-3/TRBV12-4
CASSFMGGNQPQHF
>-|TRBV10-3
CAISESRGYTEAFF
>-|TRBV29-1
CSVSKGSNEQFF
>TRBD1|TRBV10-3
CAISESGTGEREQYF
>-|TRBV6-5
CASSYGSGALGDTQYF
>TRBD2|TRBV7-9
CASIGFLAGEMYNEQFF
>TRBD1|TRBV6-5
CASRDRGRNTEAFF
>-|TRBV28
CASSPRWDSYEQYF
>-|TRBV12-3/TRBV12-4
CASSRELRNNEQFF
>-|TRBV28
CASSWEGYGYTF
>-|TRBV5-1
CASSLAASGNTGELFF
>-|TRBV12-3/TRBV12-4
CASTPGDGSSYNEQFF
>TRBD1|TRBV12-3/TRBV12-4
CASSLGTGRAGELFF
>-|TRBV6-2/TRBV6-3
CASTKDGSSYEQYF
>TRBD2|TRBV7-8
CASSYGLAFDNEQFF
>-|TRBV6-1
CASRGRGADTQYF
>-|TRBV10-3
CAITDNSNQPQHF
>-|TRBV5-5
CASSLWSDTDTQYF
>-|TRBV29-1
CSVEETGNTEAFF
>-|TRBV7-2
CASSLTSYSNQPQHF
>-|TRBV12-3/TRBV12-4
CASRKDVVGKLFF
>-|TRBV6-5
CASSYGGGRVHF
>-|TRBV2
CASSPRTHQETQYF
>-|TRBV11-2
CASSLAQGRAETQYF
>-|TRBV7-2
CASSLDAGHYTF
>-|TRBV9
CASSAQGFTDTQYF
>-|TRBV6-5
CASTNPGRSYEQYF
>-|TRBV7-9
CASSPGIGGRGNQPQHF
>-|TRBV12-3/TRBV12-4
CASSYGSGAQYF
>-|TRBV20-1
CSARPPFVQGLYNEQFF
>-|TRBV5-1
CASSEGRSSGANVLTF
>-|TRBV28
CASSLPGSATDTQYF
>-|TRBV7-2
CASSLDLYRDVEQYF
>-|TRBV24-1
CATSDPRAFNEQFF
>-|TRBV29-1
CSVPRGTEAFF
>-|TRBV9
CASSPPGGQGSPLHF
>-|TRBV4-3
CASSQDLWVAEAFF
>TRBD2|TRBV7-9
CASSLAAGVPGEQYF
>-|TRBV6-2/TRBV6-3
CASRFVKGRLNTEAFF
>-|TRBV6-2/TRBV6-3
CASSSFSSNTQYF
>-|TRBV6-5
CASNSPTYEQYF